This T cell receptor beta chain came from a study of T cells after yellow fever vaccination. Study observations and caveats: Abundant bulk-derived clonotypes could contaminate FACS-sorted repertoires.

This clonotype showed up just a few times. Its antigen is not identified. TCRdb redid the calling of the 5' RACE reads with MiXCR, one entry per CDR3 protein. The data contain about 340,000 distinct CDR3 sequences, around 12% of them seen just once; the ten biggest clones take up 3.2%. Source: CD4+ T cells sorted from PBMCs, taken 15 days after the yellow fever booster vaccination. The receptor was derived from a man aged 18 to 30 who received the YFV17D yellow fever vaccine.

The CDR3, as DNA: TGCGCCAGCAGCTTGGATCCCGGGTTCGGGGAGCTGTTTTTT. Amino acid sequence: CASSLDPGFGELFF. The chain is built from TRBV5-1 and TRBJ2-2; D ambiguous. Germline-derived CDR1 and CDR2 are SGHRS and YFSETQ. The CDR3 length is 14 residues. Trimming left V 0 bases short and J 7 bases short, with 10 bases between.